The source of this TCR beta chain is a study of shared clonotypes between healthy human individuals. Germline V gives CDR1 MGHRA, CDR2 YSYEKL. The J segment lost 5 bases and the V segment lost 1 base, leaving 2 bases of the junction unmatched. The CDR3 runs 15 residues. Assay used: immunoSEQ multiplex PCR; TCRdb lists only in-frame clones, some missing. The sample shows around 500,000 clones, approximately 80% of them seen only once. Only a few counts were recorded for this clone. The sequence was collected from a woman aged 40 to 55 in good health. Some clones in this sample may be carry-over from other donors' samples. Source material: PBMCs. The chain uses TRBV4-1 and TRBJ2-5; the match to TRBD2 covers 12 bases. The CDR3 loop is CASSQASGRAETQYF. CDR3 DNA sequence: TGCGCCAGCAGCCAAGCTAGCGGGAGGGCGGAGACCCAGTACTTC.